One T cell receptor (beta chain) is described in this entry. Its antigen is unidentified. The CDR3 consists of 15 residues. V was pared by 6 bases and J by 5 bases, with 19 bases between. Germline V CDR1 and CDR2: WNHNN, SYGVQD (reference sequence). This specimen belongs to a study of chemoradiotherapy in HPV16-positive cancers. General study results and limits: The functional HPV-specific definition rests on just two HPV16-positive patients. Non-HPV-specific T cells did not expand in tumors during treatment, whereas candidate HPV-specific clones and E7-related motifs did. In HPV16-positive patients, HPV-responsive T-cell expansion tracked better recurrence-free survival.

Method: immunoSEQ multiplex PCR; TCRdb's copy keeps in-frame clones and lacks some. The sample carries 30,000 to 40,000 clones, around three quarters recorded once. The sample consisted of blood, taken from a patient who underwent chemoradiotherapy. This chain connects TRBV10-1 to TRBJ1-1; D possibly corresponds to TRBD1 (6 bases). The receptor was derived from a human donor with HPV-associated anogenital cancer. CDR3 amino acids: CASSPFEGGRTEAFF. In nucleotides, the CDR3 is TGCGCCAGCAGCCCATTTGAGGGGGGACGAACTGAAGCTTTCTTT.